This paragraph reports one T cell receptor (beta chain). Its specificity is not known. The data are from a study of T-cell memory formation after mild COVID-19. Across the whole study: Clustering of TCRs was largely donor specific. Study-level results: In pre-infection memory, a portion of responding clones appeared, which suggested that cross-reactive memory joined. Clones that shrank (day 15 to 85) were balanced CD4/CD8, whereas later expanders leaned CD4+. Clonal second-wave expansions that peaked on day 37 had unconfirmed SARS-CoV-2 specificity.

TCRdb redid the calling of the 5' RACE reads with MiXCR, one entry per CDR3 protein. The sample carries 350,000 or so distinct CDR3 sequences, 20% to 25% recorded once. Between the trimmed V and J ends, which lost 6 bases and 2 bases, there was a span of 16 bases. The CDR3 covers 15 residues. Germline V gene data show CDR1 as SGHRS and CDR2 as YFSETQ. The V call is TRBV5-1, the J call TRBJ2-3, with D tentatively TRBD1 (5 bases). Sequencing was performed on PBMCs or a T cell subset sorted from them (not recorded which). This receptor was taken from a man aged 18 to 30 who had mild COVID-19 (a few samples of this study predate the infection). Cell type and time point are not known. The CDR3 DNA is TGCGCCAGCACTACAGGACGTGGGGCCACAGATACGCAGTATTTT. This codes for CASTTGRGATDTQYF.